The 28 T cell receptor beta chains below were found in one sample sequenced in a study of OX40 agonist ivuxolimab in advanced cancers. Produced via immunoSEQ multiplex PCR; TCRdb's table is partial and in-frame only. The sample contains over 70,000 clones, roughly 83% of which appear only once. Sequenced material: CD4+ or CD8+ T cells sorted from blood, taken in a trial of the OX40 agonist ivuxolimab. Source of these receptors: an adult with an advanced solid tumor such as melanoma, head and neck, liver or kidney cancer.

The chain couples TRBV6-6 to TRBJ1-2, with TRBD1 as a possible D gene (6 bases). Germline V CDR1 and CDR2: MNHNY, SVGAGI (reference sequence). The CDR3 runs 14 residues. V was cut by 6 bases and J by 2 bases, with 13 bases left in between. The CDR3 region is CASRGMGGNYGYTF. The CDR3 nucleotides read TGTGCCAGCAGGGGAATGGGGGGCAACTATGGCTACACCTTC.

The J gene is TRBJ2-7, the V gene TRBV27; D ambiguous. The V end was cut by 5 bases, the J end by 2 bases, with 10 bases between. Germline CDR1 MNHEY, CDR2 SMNVEV (reference sequence). CDR3 length equals 13 residues. In nucleotides, the CDR3 is TGTGCCAGCAGTCTCTCAACCCCCTACGAGCAGTACTTC. It specifies CASSLSTPYEQYF.

V gene TRBV30 combines with J gene TRBJ1-2; unclear D gene. The ends were cut back, 0 bases at V and 9 bases at J, with 8 bases in the middle. CDR3 length: 11 amino acids. In germline, CDR1 is GTSNPN, CDR2 SVGIG (reference sequence). The CDR3 region is CAWSVLFRYTF. For the CDR3, the DNA is TGTGCCTGGAGTGTTCTTTTTCGCTACACCTTC.

Comments on this clone: One end of the junction fails to match germline, which may point to a read error. The chain employs TRBV7-7 and TRBJ2-1, with 9 nucleotides matching TRBD2. The CDR3 loop spans 12 amino acids. Germline V gene sequence: CDR1 SSHAT, CDR2 FNYEAQ (reference sequence). For the CDR3, the DNA is TGTGCTAGCAGCAACCCTAGCGGGAAGCAGTTCTTC. Its protein product is CASSNPSGKQFF.

This clone was seen just once. The V call is TRBV19, the J call TRBJ2-1; 10 bases are a match to TRBD2. The CDR3 runs 15 residues. The J segment lost 5 bases and the V segment lost 6 bases, leaving 7 bases of the junction unmatched. Germline V CDR1 and CDR2: LNHDA, SQIVND (reference sequence). CDR3 sequence reads: CASSSTSGAHNEQFF. The CDR3 DNA reads TGTGCCAGTAGCTCCACTAGCGGGGCTCACAATGAGCAGTTCTTC.

The chain uses TRBV7-9 and TRBJ1-2, with D unresolved. CDR3 length: 13 amino acids. Germline V gene data show CDR1 as SEHNR and CDR2 as FQNEAQ (reference sequence). The V end was cut by 5 bases, the J end by 7 bases, with 14 bases between. The CDR3 DNA sequence: TGTGCCAGCAGCACGACCGCGAGGCTTGGCTACACCTTC. Encoded protein: CASSTTARLGYTF.

This chain links TRBV19 with TRBJ2-7; TRBD2 aligns across 9 bases. The J segment lost 7 bases and the V segment lost 4 bases, leaving 14 bases of the junction unmatched. CDR3 length equals 16 residues. Germline V CDR1 and CDR2: LNHDA, SQIVND (reference sequence). The CDR3 DNA is TGTGCCAGTAGTACGCCGCGGGGGGGCCGGGCTCGTGAGCAGTACTTC. This encodes CASSTPRGGRAREQYF.

The J gene is TRBJ2-5, the V gene TRBV5-1, with 9 nucleotides matching TRBD2. The J call is doubtful: the DNA matches TRBJ2-7 better. Germline loops: CDR1 SGHRS, CDR2 YFSETQ. CDR3 length equals 16 residues. The CDR3, as DNA: TGCGCCAGCAGCTTGGGACTAGCGGTTCGTACCTACGAGCAGTACTTC. Translation: CASSLGLAVRTYEQYF.

The chain links TRBV21-1 to TRBJ1-3. TRBV21-1 is an annotated pseudogene. CDR3 length: 13 residues. As DNA, the CDR3 is TGTGCCAGCAGCAAAGAGAGGGTGCGCCCCATATATTTT. This sequence encodes CASSKERVRPIYF.

This chain uses TRBV2 with TRBJ1-2; TRBD1 aligns across 8 bases. Germline V lookup: CDR1 SNHLY, CDR2 FYNNEI. The V segment lost 6 bases and the J segment 3 bases; nucleotides outside the gene matches: 6. The CDR3 loop spans 14 amino acids. The DNA of the CDR3 is TGTGCCAGCAGGCACGACAGGGGAGACTATGGCTACACCTTC. This sequence encodes CASRHDRGDYGYTF. Full variable domain (outside the CDR3, taken from reference TRBV2 and TRBJ1-2): EPEVTQTPSHQVTQMGQEVILRCVPISNHLYFYWYRQILGQKVEFLVSFYNNEISEKSEIFDDQFSVERPDGSNFTLKIRSTKLEDSAMYFCASRHDRGDYGYTFGSGTRLTVV.

V gene TRBV7-2 combines with J gene TRBJ1-3; D not certain. This CDR3 is built from 14 residues. Per the germline V gene, CDR1 is SGHTA and CDR2 is FQGNSA. V was clipped by 3 bases and J by 4 bases, with 10 bases between them. CDR3 in amino acids: CASSFHMGGNTIYF. The CDR3 DNA follows: TGTGCCAGCAGCTTCCACATGGGCGGAAACACCATATATTTT.

This clone was counted a single time. The chain has TRBV21-1 and TRBJ1-3. TRBV21-1 has pseudogene status. There are 18 residues in the CDR3. DNA of the CDR3: TGTGCCAGCAGCAAAGGGCGTAGCGCCGGGCTCTCTGGAAACACCATATATTTT. Translating it yields CASSKGRSAGLSGNTIYF.

The gene calls are TRBV6-6 and TRBJ1-4, with no clear D. Germline CDR1 and CDR2: MNHNY and SVGAGI (reference sequence). Trimming stripped 4 bases from V and 7 bases from J, with 16 bases between. The CDR3 totals 15 residues. CDR3 nucleotide sequence: TGTGCCAGCAGTTCGTCAGAGGGCGGGAGTGAAAAACTGTTTTTT. This encodes CASSSSEGGSEKLFF.

V gene TRBV4-1 combines with J gene TRBJ1-1; D gene uncertain. This CDR3 region has 13 residues. V lost 5 bases, J lost 1 base, and 8 bases lay in between. CDR1 MGHRA and CDR2 YSYEKL come from the germline V gene. CDR3 sequence reads: CASSARTNTEAFF. The CDR3, as DNA: TGCGCCAGCAGCGCGCGGACGAACACTGAAGCTTTCTTT.

By frequency in the sample, this clone is medium-sized. This chain uses TRBV7-6 with TRBJ2-7; 9 bases line up with TRBD1. CDR3 size: 15 residues. Germline CDR1 and CDR2: SGHVS and FNYEAQ. V was clipped by 4 bases and J by 0 bases; unmatched bases: 4. The CDR3 DNA sequence: TGTGCCAGCAGCTCTCCGGGACAGGGCTCCTACGAGCAGTACTTC. Its protein product is CASSSPGQGSYEQYF.

The V gene is TRBV6-6, the J gene TRBJ1-1; the D is unclear. V gave up 5 bases and J gave up 7 bases, with 11 bases separating them. The CDR3 is 12 residues long. Germline V gene lookup returns CDR1 MNHNY and CDR2 SVGAGI (reference sequence). DNA for the CDR3: TGTGCCAGCAGTGCGTGGACGGATGAAGCTTTCTTT. Amino acids: CASSAWTDEAFF.

The chain uses TRBV7-8 and TRBJ1-5, with 8 positions matching TRBD1. The CDR3 covers 17 residues. CDR1 and CDR2 from the germline V gene are SGHVS and FQNEAQ. The V and J ends lost 0 bases and 0 bases, in that order; junction bases with no gene match: 4. CDR3 sequence reads: CASSLARQGPSNQPQHF. The CDR3 region has the DNA TGTGCCAGCAGCTTAGCTCGACAGGGGCCTAGCAATCAGCCCCAGCATTTT.

This clone was seen once. V and J are TRBV5-4 and TRBJ2-1; D is possibly TRBD2 (5 bases). The CDR3 extends over 16 amino acids. Germline CDR1 is SGHNT and CDR2 is YYREEE (reference sequence). The V and J ends lost 1 base and 8 bases respectively, with 19 bases between them. CDR3 bases: TGTGCCAGCAGCTTGTCTGAACTAGACGACCCAGATGAGCAGTTCTTC. Translation: CASSLSELDDPDEQFF.

The V and J genes are TRBV19 and TRBJ1-5, with 9 bases lining up with TRBD1. V trimming: 6 bases; J trimming: 9 bases; junction bases outside the gene matches: 12. Germline V gene lookup returns CDR1 LNHDA and CDR2 SQIVND (reference sequence). The CDR3 has 15 residues. CDR3 residues: CASRDSGQGIGPQHF. The CDR3 nucleotides are TGTGCCAGTAGAGATTCGGGACAGGGAATAGGGCCCCAGCATTTT.

This sequence joins TRBV18 and TRBJ2-3, with 8 bases matching TRBD2. Germline CDR1 and CDR2: KGHSH and LQKENI. The CDR3 spans 17 residues. The ends lost 1 base at V and 2 bases at J; junction bases unmatched: 8. CDR3 sequence reads: CASSPLVSGGSTDTQYF. The CDR3 nucleotides read TGTGCCAGCTCACCACTTGTCAGCGGGGGATCCACAGATACGCAGTATTTT.

The J gene is TRBJ1-5, the V gene TRBV7-6, with D tentatively TRBD1 (5 bases). V was cut by 0 bases and J by 3 bases, with 9 bases left in between. Per the germline V gene, CDR1 is SGHVS and CDR2 is FNYEAQ. The CDR3 has 15 amino acids. The CDR3 loop is CASSLATGLNQPQHF. Written as DNA, the CDR3 is TGTGCCAGCAGCTTAGCCACAGGTCTCAATCAGCCCCAGCATTTT.

This clone was observed a single time. This rearrangement joins TRBV7-3 to TRBJ2-3, with unresolved D. CDR1 SGHTA and CDR2 FQGTGA come from the germline V gene. Trimming left V 1 base short and J 4 bases short, with 9 bases between. This CDR3 has 14 amino acids. CDR3 region: CASSLSSLADTQYF. In DNA, the CDR3 is TGTGCCAGCAGCTTAAGTTCCCTCGCAGATACGCAGTATTTT.

The chain employs TRBV4-2 and TRBJ1-4; TRBD1 aligns across 8 bases. Germline-derived CDR1 and CDR2 are LGHNA and YNFKEQ. CDR3 length: 14 amino acids. With V trimmed by 8 bases and J by 7 bases, 9 bases remained unmatched. CDR3 sequence reads: CASSDRGRGEKLFF. In DNA form, the CDR3 reads TGTGCCAGCTCCGACAGGGGTAGGGGTGAAAAACTGTTTTTT.

The CDR3 here is CASRRDRDSNQPQHF. The DNA of the CDR3 is TGTGCCAGTCGGAGAGACAGGGATAGCAATCAGCCCCAGCATTTT. This rearrangement joins TRBV27 to TRBJ1-5; 7 bases line up with TRBD1. This CDR3 spans 15 amino acids. Germline loops: CDR1 MNHEY, CDR2 SMNVEV (reference sequence). V trimming: 9 bases; J trimming: 0 bases; junction bases outside the gene matches: 8.

This sequence joins TRBV27 and TRBJ2-3; D gene unclear. CDR3 length: 16 residues. CDR1 and CDR2 from the germline V gene are MNHEY and SMNVEV (reference sequence). Trimming pared 5 bases from V and 2 bases from J, leaving 17 bases between. CDR3 loop: CASSKTGRRTTDTQYF. The CDR3 DNA reads TGTGCCAGCAGTAAAACGGGCAGGCGAACCACAGATACGCAGTATTTT.

This chain links TRBV9 with TRBJ2-1; 12 bases fit TRBD2. V lost 1 base, J lost 7 bases, and 9 bases stayed unmatched. The CDR3 has 17 amino acids. Germline CDR1 is SGDLS and CDR2 is YYNGEE. The CDR3 DNA follows: TGTGCCAGCAGCGTAACTCAACTAGCGGGGGGTAGGAATGAGCAGTTCTTC. Its translation is CASSVTQLAGGRNEQFF.

This clone was seen more than once but under ten times. The rearrangement links TRBV5-1 to TRBJ1-1; D may be TRBD1 (6 bases). CDR1 is SGHRS, CDR2 YFSETQ, per germline. The CDR3 length is 13 residues. Trimming pared 4 bases from V and 1 base from J, leaving 8 bases between. Written as DNA, the CDR3 is TGCGCCAGCAGCCTGACAGGGAACACTGAAGCTTTCTTT. Translated: CASSLTGNTEAFF. Filled out from reference TRBV5-1 and TRBJ1-1, the complete variable domain reads KAGVTQTPRYLIKTRGQQVTLSCSPISGHRSVSWYQQTPGQGLQFLFEYFSETQRNKGNFPGRFSGRQFSNSRSEMNVSTLELGDSALYLCASSLTGNTEAFFGQGTRLTVV.

This clone was detected only once. The V and J genes are TRBV6-1 and TRBJ1-1; D perhaps matches TRBD1 (5 bases). From germline, CDR1 is MNHNS and CDR2 SASEGT. The CDR3 loop spans 14 amino acids. Trimming removed 7 bases at V and 0 bases at J, with 12 bases between. The CDR3 DNA is TGTGCCAGCAAAGCGGGGGAGGTGAACACTGAAGCTTTCTTT. It specifies CASKAGEVNTEAFF.